Sequencing of this TCR beta chain was carried out in a study of blood T cell repertoires in COVID-19 (dated by TCRdb to about 2020). Regarding the complete study: Samples covering the acute and convalescent phases of COVID-19 were provided by collaborators in the United States, Italy and Spain. The material from the prospective study consisted of cDNA or gDNA derived from T cells, B-cell-depleted T cells, or PBMCs. Subjects who had been exposed to COVID-19, were actively infected with it, or had recovered from it provided the deeply sampled blood TCRbeta repertoires that made up the dataset. The repertoires were released in a freely available public database meant as a resource for research on the immune response to SARS-CoV-2. The samples were drawn from two sources: the first 160 participants of the ongoing ImmuneRACE study, and 1,200 or so subjects contributed by 6 global collaborators. Sample metadata almost always included a de-identified subject ID, COVID-19 status, age in years and sex. HLA class I and class II types, where available, came from metadata supplied by the sample provider rather than from assay-based typing.

Remarks on this clone: The clone's antigen remains unknown. Base qualities are not recorded, but no much larger clone differs from it by a single base.

The immunoSEQ Assay, a bias-controlled multiplex PCR, was used to amplify TCRbeta CDR3 regions from genomic DNA. The authors' analysis ran thus. Nucleated cell counts per sample were estimated from amplification of reference gene primers within the assay. To quantify the absolute abundance of each unique TCRbeta CDR3 rearrangement, sequence reads were collapsed and filtered. For each sample, productive Simpson clonality was calculated by taking the square root of Simpson's diversity index across productive rearrangements. In TCRdb, the immuneACCESS table is reduced to in-frame sequences with V and J assigned. These tables do not hold every clone; where another copy was compared, an unresolved V gene accounts for under half, and the others remain unexplained. That table supplies the V and J calls and clone size; D and trimming were determined from the DNA. The sample profile shows about 410,000 clones; over 75% of them were found once. About 1.6% of the sample belongs to the ten largest clones.

The study at large found these results: Clinical and demographic metadata were provided uncurated, with the amount varying by source and participant.

One collaborating source in Seattle enrolled patients while the patients were actively infected and followed the patients over time throughout the course of disease. The collaborating institutions used their own protocols to collect whole blood in K2EDTA tubes. For TCRbeta analysis, collaborator samples were shipped as frozen whole blood, as isolated PBMCs, or as DNA extracted from either sample type. The CDR3 goes from the cysteine to the phenylalanine over 19 residues. The retained sequence is limited to the CDR3, 57 bases, with the frame set at the first base. In the germline V gene, CDR1 corresponds to SGDLS and CDR2 to YYNGEE. V loses 0 bases at its end and J loses 6 bases; junction bases beyond the gene matches: 11.

This TCR derives from a woman aged 40 to 50 with COVID-19, enrolled during active disease. Here the chain combines TRBV9 and TRBJ2-3, and 15 bases in between align with TRBD2. Material: peripheral blood. CDR3 loop: CASSVAIGGLAGGKDTQYF. The nucleotides are TGTGCCAGCAGCGTAGCGATTGGGGGACTAGCGGGGGGCAAGGATACGCAGTATTTT.